The TCR beta chain described here comes from a study of blood T cell repertoires in COVID-19. For the study at large: Some COVID-19 samples were acute and others convalescent; all came from the United States, Italy and Spain. Sources were T cells, B-cell-depleted T cells, or PBMCs; the material itself was cDNA or gDNA.

In the original workflow: Cell counts per sample came from amplifying reference gene primers. Some clones are missing from TCRdb's copy, which holds only in-frame ones; the method was immunoSEQ multiplex PCR. That table is the source of V, J and clone size, and D and trimming were worked out from the DNA. This sample carries around 100,000 clones, around nine tenths of them seen once, and the ten largest clones take 15%. The CDR3 is 14 amino acids. V gave up 2 bases and J gave up 4 bases, with 11 bases separating them. The germline V gene has CDR1 SGHDT and CDR2 YYEEEE. The sequence derives from a human donor in a cohort sampled during active COVID-19. Material for sequencing was peripheral blood. The chain recombines TRBV5-6 with TRBJ2-3; D is possibly TRBD2 (6 bases). In DNA form, the CDR3 reads TGTGCCAGCAGCTTAGTTTCGGGGGCAGATACGCAGTATTTT. As protein: CASSLVSGADTQYF.